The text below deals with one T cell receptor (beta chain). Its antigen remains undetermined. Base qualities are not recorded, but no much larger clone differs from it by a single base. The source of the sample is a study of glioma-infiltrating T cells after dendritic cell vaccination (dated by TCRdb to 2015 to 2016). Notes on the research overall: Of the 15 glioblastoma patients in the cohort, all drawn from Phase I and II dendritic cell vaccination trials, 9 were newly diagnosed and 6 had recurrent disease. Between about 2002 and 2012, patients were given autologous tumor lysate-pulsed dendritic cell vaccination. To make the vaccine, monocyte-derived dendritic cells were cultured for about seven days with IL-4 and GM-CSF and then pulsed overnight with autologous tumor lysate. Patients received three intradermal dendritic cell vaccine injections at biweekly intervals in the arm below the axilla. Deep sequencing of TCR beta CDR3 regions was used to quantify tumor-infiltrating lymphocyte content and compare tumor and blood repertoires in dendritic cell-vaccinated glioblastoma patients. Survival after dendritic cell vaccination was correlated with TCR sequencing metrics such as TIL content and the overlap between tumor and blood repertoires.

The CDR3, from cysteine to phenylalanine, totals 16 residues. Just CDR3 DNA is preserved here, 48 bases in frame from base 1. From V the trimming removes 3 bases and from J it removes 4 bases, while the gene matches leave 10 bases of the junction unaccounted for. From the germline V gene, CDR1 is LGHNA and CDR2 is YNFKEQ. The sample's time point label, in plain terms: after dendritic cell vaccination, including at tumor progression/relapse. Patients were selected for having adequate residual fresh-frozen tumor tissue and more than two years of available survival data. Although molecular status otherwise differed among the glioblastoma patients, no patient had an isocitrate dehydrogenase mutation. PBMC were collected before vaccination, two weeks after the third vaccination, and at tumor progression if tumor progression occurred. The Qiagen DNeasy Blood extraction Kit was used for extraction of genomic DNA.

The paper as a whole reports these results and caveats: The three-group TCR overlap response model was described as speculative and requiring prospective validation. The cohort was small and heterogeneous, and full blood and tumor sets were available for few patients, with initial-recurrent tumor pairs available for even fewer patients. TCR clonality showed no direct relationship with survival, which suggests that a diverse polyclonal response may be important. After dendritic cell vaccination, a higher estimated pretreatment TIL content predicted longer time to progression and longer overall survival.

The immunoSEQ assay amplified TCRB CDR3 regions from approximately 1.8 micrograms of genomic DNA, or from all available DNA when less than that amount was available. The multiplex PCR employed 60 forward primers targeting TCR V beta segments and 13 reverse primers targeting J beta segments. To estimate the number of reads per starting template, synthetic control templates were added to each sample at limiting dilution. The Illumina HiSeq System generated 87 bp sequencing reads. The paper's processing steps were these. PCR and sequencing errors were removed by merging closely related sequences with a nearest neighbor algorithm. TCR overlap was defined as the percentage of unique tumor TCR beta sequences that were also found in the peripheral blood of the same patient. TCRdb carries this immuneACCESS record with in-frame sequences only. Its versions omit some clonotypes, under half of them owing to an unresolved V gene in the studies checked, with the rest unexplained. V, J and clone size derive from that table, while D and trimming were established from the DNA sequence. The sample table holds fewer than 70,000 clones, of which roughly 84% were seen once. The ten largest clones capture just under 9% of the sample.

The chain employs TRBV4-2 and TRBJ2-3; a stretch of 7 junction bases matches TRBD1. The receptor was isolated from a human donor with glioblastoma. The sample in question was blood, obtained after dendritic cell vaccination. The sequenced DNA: TGTGCCAGCAGCCACTTGAACAGGGGAGTAGCAGATACGCAGTATTTT. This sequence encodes CASSHLNRGVADTQYF.